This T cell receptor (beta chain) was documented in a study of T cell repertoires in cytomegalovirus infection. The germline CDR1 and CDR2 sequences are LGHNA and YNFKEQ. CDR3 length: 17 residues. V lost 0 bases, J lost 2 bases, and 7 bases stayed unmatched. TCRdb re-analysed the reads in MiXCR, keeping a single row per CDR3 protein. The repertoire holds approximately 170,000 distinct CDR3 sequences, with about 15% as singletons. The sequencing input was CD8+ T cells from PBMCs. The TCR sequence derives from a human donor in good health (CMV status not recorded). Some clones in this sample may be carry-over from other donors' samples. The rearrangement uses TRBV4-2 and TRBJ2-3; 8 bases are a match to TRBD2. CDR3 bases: TGTGCCAGCAGCCAAGATATCCTACTAGCGGTCACAGATACGCAGTATTTT. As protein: CASSQDILLAVTDTQYF.